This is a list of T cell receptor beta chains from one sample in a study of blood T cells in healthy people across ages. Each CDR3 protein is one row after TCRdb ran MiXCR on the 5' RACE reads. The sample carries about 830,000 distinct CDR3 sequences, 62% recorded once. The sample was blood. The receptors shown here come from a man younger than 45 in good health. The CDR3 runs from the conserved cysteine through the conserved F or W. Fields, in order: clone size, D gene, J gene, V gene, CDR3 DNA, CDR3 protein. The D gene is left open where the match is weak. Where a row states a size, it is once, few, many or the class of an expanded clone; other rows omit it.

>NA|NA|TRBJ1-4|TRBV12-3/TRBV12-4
TGTGCCAGCAGCCCAGGGCAGACCGCTGAAAAACTGTTTTTT
CASSPGQTAEKLFF
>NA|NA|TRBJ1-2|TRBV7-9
TGTGCCAGCAGCTTAGCGGAGGGACGGCTTGGCTACACCTTC
CASSLAEGRLGYTF
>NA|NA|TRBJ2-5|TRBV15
TGTGCCACCAGCATCCACCTAGGGACGGAGACCCAGTACTTC
CATSIHLGTETQYF
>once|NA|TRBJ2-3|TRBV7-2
TGTGCCAGCAGACCCAGCACAGATACGCGGTATTTT
CASRPSTDTRYF
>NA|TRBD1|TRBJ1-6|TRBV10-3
TGTGCCATCAGTGAGTCGACTCGGGGACAGGGCCCCTATAATTCACCCCACCACTTT
CAISESTRGQGPYNSPHHF
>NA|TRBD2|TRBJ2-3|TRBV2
TGTGCCAGCAGTGACGCAACGGGGGGGACTAAAGTTACGCAGTATTTT
CASSDATGGTKVTQYF
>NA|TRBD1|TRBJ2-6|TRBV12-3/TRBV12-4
TGTGCCAGCAGCACCACAGGGGCCCATCCTGGGGCCAACGTCCTGACTTTC
CASSTTGAHPGANVLTF
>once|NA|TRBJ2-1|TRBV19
TGTGCCAGTAGTATCGAGGGGCTCCGGTACAATGAGCAGTTCTTC
CASSIEGLRYNEQFF
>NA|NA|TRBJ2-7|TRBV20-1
TGCAGTGCTAGAGAAGGGGGTAGGGCCTTTTACGAGCAGTACTTC
CSAREGGRAFYEQYF
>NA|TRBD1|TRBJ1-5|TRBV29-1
TGCAGCGTTGTACTCCAGGGGGGGAAGGGCAATCAGCCCCAGCATTTT
CSVVLQGGKGNQPQHF
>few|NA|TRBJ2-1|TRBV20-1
TGCAGTGCTAGAGATCAGAGGGGGGGTAATGAGCAGTTCTTC
CSARDQRGGNEQFF
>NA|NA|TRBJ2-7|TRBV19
TGTGCCAGTGGACTTAAAGTCGGAAACGAGCAGTACTTC
CASGLKVGNEQYF
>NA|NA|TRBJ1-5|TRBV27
TGTGCCAGCAGTTTGAGACCGAGAAGGAATCAGCCCCAGCATTTT
CASSLRPRRNQPQHF
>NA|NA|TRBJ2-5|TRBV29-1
TGCAGCGTTGAGGCCAACGGGGAGACCCAGTACTTC
CSVEANGETQYF
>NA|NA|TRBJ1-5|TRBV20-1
TGCAGTGCCGGTCCGGGGGCGAATAGCAATCAGCCCCAGCATTTT
CSAGPGANSNQPQHF
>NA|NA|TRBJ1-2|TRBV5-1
TGCGCCAGCAGCTTTGCCCTGACAAACTATGGCTACACCTTC
CASSFALTNYGYTF
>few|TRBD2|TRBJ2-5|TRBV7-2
TGTGCCAGCAGCTCCAACCCGGGGACGGGGGGATCGGAGACCCAGTACTTC
CASSSNPGTGGSETQYF
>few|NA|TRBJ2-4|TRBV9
TGTGCCAGCAGCGTAGAAGGGAGGTGGAACATTCAGTACTTC
CASSVEGRWNIQYF
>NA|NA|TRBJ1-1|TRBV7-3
TGTGCCAGCAGCCTCCGTCGGGAGACTGAAGCTTTCTTT
CASSLRRETEAFF
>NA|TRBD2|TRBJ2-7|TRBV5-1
TGCGCCAGCAGCTCAGGACTAGCGGGATCCGATGAGCAGTACTTC
CASSSGLAGSDEQYF
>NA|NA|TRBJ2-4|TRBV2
TGTGCCAGCAGTGGGATGAACAGGGAGCAGTACTTC
CASSGMNREQYF
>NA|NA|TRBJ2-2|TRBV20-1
TGCGGGAGCCCAAGGACCGGGGAGCTGTTTTTT
CGSPRTGELFF
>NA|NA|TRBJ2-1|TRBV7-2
TGTGCCAGCAGCTACGGAGAGGATGAGCAGTTCTTC
CASSYGEDEQFF
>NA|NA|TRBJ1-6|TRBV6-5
TGTGCCAGCAGACAGGGAAGCTCCTATAATTCACCCCTCCACTTT
CASRQGSSYNSPLHF
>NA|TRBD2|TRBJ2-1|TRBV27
TGTGCCAGCATTGGCGGGGGGCTCTCCTACAATGAGCAGTTCTTC
CASIGGGLSYNEQFF
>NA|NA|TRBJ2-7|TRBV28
TGTGCCAGTAGAACAGGATCAGTGGAGTACGAGCAGTACTTC
CASRTGSVEYEQYF
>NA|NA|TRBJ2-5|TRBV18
TGTGCCAACTCACCACGGGTGCGGGAGACCCAGTACTTC
CANSPRVRETQYF
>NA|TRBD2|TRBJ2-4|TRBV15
TGTGCCACCAACAGAGATCTAGCGGGGGGCTTGAACATTCAGTACTTC
CATNRDLAGGLNIQYF
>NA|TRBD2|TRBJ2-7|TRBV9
TGTGCCAGCAGCCGTGAACTAGCGGGGCTATACGAGCAGTACTTC
CASSRELAGLYEQYF
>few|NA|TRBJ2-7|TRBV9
TGTGCCAGCAGCGTAGAACCGAGCTCCTACGAGCAGTACTTC
CASSVEPSSYEQYF
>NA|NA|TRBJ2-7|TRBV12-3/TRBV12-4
TGTGCCAGCAGTTTAAAAGGACCATCCCGGCCCTACGAGCAGTACTTC
CASSLKGPSRPYEQYF
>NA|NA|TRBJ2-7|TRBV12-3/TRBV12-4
TGTGCCAGCAGGGGTAGTGCCTACGAGCAGTACTTC
CASRGSAYEQYF
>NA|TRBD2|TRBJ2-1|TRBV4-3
TGCGCCAGCAGCCAAGATTCGGGGAGGGCAGAGCAGTTCTTC
CASSQDSGRAEQFF
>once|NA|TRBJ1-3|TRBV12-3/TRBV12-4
TGTGCCAGCAGACCCTCTGCGAGGGGAAACACCATATATTTT
CASRPSARGNTIYF
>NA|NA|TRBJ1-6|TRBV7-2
TGTGCCAGCAGCACCCGACAGACCAATAATTCACCCCTCCACTTT
CASSTRQTNNSPLHF
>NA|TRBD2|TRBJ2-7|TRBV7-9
TGTGCCAGCAGCTTAGCGGGACTAGTCTACGAGCAGTACTTC
CASSLAGLVYEQYF
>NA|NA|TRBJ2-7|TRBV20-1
TGCAGTGCTAGACAGGAAATCGGGCCGACCTACGAGCAGTACTTC
CSARQEIGPTYEQYF